These 25 T cell receptor beta chains originate from one sample sequenced in a study of regulatory T cells in long-lasting Graves disease. In building TCR beta libraries, iRepertoire HTBI primers were used together with Arm-PCR of CDR3 regions. TCRdb itself ran the multiplex PCR reads through MiXCR, one entry per CDR3 protein. The table includes hundreds of thousands of distinct CDR3 sequences, around 15% detected once. The sample's time point: newly diagnosed GD, antithyroid drugs for less than 3 months. The TCR library used RNA extracted from PBMCs. These data also formed part of another study, on T cells in Graves' hyperthyroidism and ophthalmopathy.

The sequences come from peripheral blood mononuclear cells (PBMCs), collected at new diagnosis, from a patient treated with antithyroid drugs. These receptors came from a woman in her forties or fifties with Graves disease.

This clonotype was observed a few times. The rearrangement uses TRBV7-9 and TRBJ2-7, with D possibly matching TRBD2 (5 bases). V dropped 2 bases and J dropped 2 bases, with 10 bases sitting between them. The CDR3 loop spans 14 amino acids. Germline values: CDR1 SEHNR, CDR2 FQNEAQ (reference sequence). The CDR3 DNA follows: TGTGCCAGCAGCTTACCCGGGATTCCCTACGAGCAGTACTTC. This encodes CASSLPGIPYEQYF.

This clonotype has a count of ten or more. DNA for the CDR3: TGCGCCAGCAGCCATCCACAGGGGGGAGACACTGAAGCTTTCTTT. Translation: CASSHPQGGDTEAFF. This chain connects TRBV5-1 to TRBJ1-1; 8 bases fit TRBD1. Germline CDR1 and CDR2: SGHRS and YFSETQ. The junction had 8 bases not matched to a gene; V was cut back by 4 bases and J by 3 bases. The CDR3 has 15 residues.

The genes are TRBV29-1 and TRBJ1-1; 7 positions match TRBD1. The CDR3 has 14 amino acids. The V gene's germline CDR1 is SQVTM and CDR2 ANQGSEA. The trim removed 7 bases at V and 1 base at J, leaving 9 bases unmatched. CDR3 in DNA: TGCAGCGCTTCCCCGAGACAGGGGAACACTGAAGCTTTCTTT. It is translated as CSASPRQGNTEAFF. Using reference TRBV29-1 and TRBJ1-1 for the parts outside the CDR3, the full variable domain is SAVISQKPSRDICQRGTSLTIQCQVDSQVTMMFWYRQQPGQSLTLIATANQGSEATYESGFVIDKFPISRPNLTFSTLTVSNMSPEDSSIYLCSASPRQGNTEAFFGQGTRLTVV.

This clonotype was counted many times. The rearrangement joins TRBV7-2 to TRBJ2-3; 11 positions agree with TRBD2. This CDR3 is 18 amino acids long. V shed 1 base, J shed 2 bases, and the junction held 8 bases outside the gene matches. In germline, CDR1 is SGHTA, CDR2 FQGNSA. CDR3 protein: CASSLVPLAGGPTDTQYF. CDR3 coding DNA: TGTGCCAGCAGCTTAGTACCCCTAGCGGGGGGCCCCACAGATACGCAGTATTTT. Full variable domain (missing parts from reference TRBV7-2 and TRBJ2-3): GAGVSQSPSNKVTEKGKDVELRCDPISGHTALYWYRQSLGQGLEFLIYFQGNSAPDKSGLPSDRFSAERTGGSVSTLTIQRTQQEDSAVYLCASSLVPLAGGPTDTQYFGPGTRLTVL.

This clonotype occurred many times. Germline and junction disagree at one end, which may indicate a read error. The rearrangement links TRBV5-1 to TRBJ1-4, with TRBD1 identical over 8 bases. Germline values: CDR1 SGHRS, CDR2 YFSETQ. This CDR3 has 14 amino acids. CDR3 in DNA: TGTGCCAGCAGCCCCGACAGGGGAGATGAAAAACTGTTTTTT. It encodes CASSPDRGDEKLFF.

V gene TRBV19 combines with J gene TRBJ2-3; no firm D call. CDR1 is LNHDA and CDR2 is SQIVND in the germline V gene (reference sequence). CDR3 size: 17 residues. Deletions cut 7 bases from V and 1 base from J, with 21 bases between. CDR3 nucleotide sequence: TGTGCCAGTAATCCGCCCTTCTTCAGCGATGGCACAGATACGCAGTATTTT. Protein: CASNPPFFSDGTDTQYF.

Points on this clonotype: A junction boundary mismatches the germline segment, possibly from a read error. V and J are TRBV12-3 or TRBV12-4 and TRBJ2-1; 7 positions match TRBD2. CDR3 length equals 11 residues. The CDR3 sequence is CATRTGEGIYF. CDR3 DNA: TGTGCCACCAGAACGGGGGAGGGAATTTACTTC.

This clonotype was seen repeatedly, ten times or more. The chain employs TRBV3-1 and TRBJ2-1; D tentatively fits TRBD1 or TRBD2 (6 bases each). CDR3 length: 14 residues. The V and J ends lost 4 bases and 7 bases respectively, with 14 bases between them. The germline V gene encodes CDR1 LGHDT and CDR2 YNNKEL (reference sequence). The chain's CDR3 is CASSRVGGRNEQFF. CDR3 DNA: TGTGCCAGCAGCCGTGTGGGGGGCAGGAATGAGCAGTTCTTC.

The sample holds many counts of this clonotype. The J gene is TRBJ1-5, the V gene TRBV20-1, with D possibly being TRBD1 (6 bases). The germline V gene encodes CDR1 DFQATT and CDR2 SNEGSKA (reference sequence). Trimming stripped 6 bases from V and 2 bases from J, with 17 bases between. The length of the CDR3 is 15 residues. The CDR3 sequence is CSAARGGEGNQPQHF. For the CDR3, the DNA is TGCAGTGCAGCTAGAGGGGGGGAAGGCAATCAGCCCCAGCATTTT.

In this sample, this clonotype turned up many times. The chain combines TRBV2 with TRBJ2-7, with D perhaps TRBD2 (6 bases). The CDR3 spans 15 residues. The germline gives CDR1 SNHLY, CDR2 FYNNEI. Trimming left V 6 bases short and J 4 bases short, with 19 bases between. The CDR3 coding sequence is TGTGCCAGCAGCCGAGGGGCGGGGCCCCCTTACGAGCAGTACTTC. This sequence encodes CASSRGAGPPYEQYF.

This clonotype was recorded at least ten times. The chain couples TRBV5-1 to TRBJ2-3, with a weak D call TRBD2 (6 bases). Germline V CDR1 and CDR2: SGHRS, YFSETQ. This CDR3 is 13 amino acids long. Trimming stripped 2 bases from V and 8 bases from J, with 12 bases between. The CDR3 region is CASSLGGESTQYF. The CDR3 bases are TGCGCCAGCAGCTTAGGAGGGGAGAGTACGCAGTATTTT. The whole variable domain, filled in from reference TRBV5-1 and TRBJ2-3, reads KAGVTQTPRYLIKTRGQQVTLSCSPISGHRSVSWYQQTPGQGLQFLFEYFSETQRNKGNFPGRFSGRQFSNSRSEMNVSTLELGDSALYLCASSLGGESTQYFGPGTRLTVL.

This rearrangement joins TRBV4-1 to TRBJ1-6; D may be TRBD1 (6 bases). Germline V CDR1 and CDR2: MGHRA, YSYEKL. This CDR3 has 17 amino acids. V was shortened by 0 bases and J by 6 bases, with 15 bases between the two germline ends. The CDR3 spells CASSQDPAGGGNSPLHF. In DNA form, the CDR3 reads TGCGCCAGCAGCCAAGATCCAGCGGGAGGGGGTAATTCACCCCTCCACTTT.

Ten or more counts support this clonotype. This rearrangement joins TRBV12-3 or TRBV12-4 to TRBJ1-5; no firm D call. V dropped 7 bases and J dropped 7 bases, with 14 bases sitting between them. The CDR3 is 13 amino acids. CDR3 protein: CASKSGRGQPQHF. Written as DNA, the CDR3 is TGTGCCAGCAAGTCGGGTCGCGGCCAGCCCCAGCATTTT.

This chain joins TRBV6-2 or TRBV6-3 and TRBJ2-3; a weak D match, TRBD2 (5 bases). This CDR3 comprises 13 residues. Germline V gene data show CDR1 as MNHEY and CDR2 as SVGEGT. V was trimmed by 0 bases and J by 6 bases, leaving 7 bases between them. The CDR3 DNA reads TGTGCCAGCAGTTACTCGAGGGTGGATACGCAGTATTTT. Encoded protein: CASSYSRVDTQYF.

This clonotype was counted only a few times. The chain uses TRBV7-2 and TRBJ2-7; no clear D. From germline, CDR1 is SGHTA and CDR2 FQGNSA. The V end lost 5 bases, the J end lost 7 bases, and 21 bases lay between the germline ends. The CDR3 runs to 15 residues. CDR3: CASSRTVTLGGEQYF. DNA for the CDR3: TGTGCCAGCAGCCGTACGGTTACGTTAGGTGGAGAGCAGTACTTC. Drawing the rest from reference TRBV7-2 and TRBJ2-7, the complete variable domain is GAGVSQSPSNKVTEKGKDVELRCDPISGHTALYWYRQSLGQGLEFLIYFQGNSAPDKSGLPSDRFSAERTGGSVSTLTIQRTQQEDSAVYLCASSRTVTLGGEQYFGPGTRLTVT.

This clonotype was picked up many times. The chain carries TRBV18 and TRBJ2-7; weak D call: TRBD1 (6 bases). The V end was cut by 0 bases, the J end by 3 bases, with 15 bases between. The CDR3 length is 16 residues. The germline V gene encodes CDR1 KGHSH and CDR2 LQKENI. The CDR3 sequence is CASSPPLAGASYEQYF. The DNA of the CDR3 is TGTGCCAGCTCACCACCGCTGGCAGGGGCCAGCTACGAGCAGTACTTC.

The sample holds many counts of this clonotype. V is TRBV5-6 and J is TRBJ2-7; D call uncertain. Germline CDR1 reads SGHDT; CDR2 reads YYEEEE. The CDR3 has 14 residues. The V end was cut by 0 bases, the J end by 4 bases, with 11 bases between. The CDR3 coding sequence is TGTGCCAGCAGCTTGGGGGCTTTCGGGTACGAGCAGTACTTC. This sequence encodes CASSLGAFGYEQYF.

This clonotype was picked up many times. The chain has TRBV5-4 and TRBJ2-3; D call uncertain. This CDR3 spans 16 amino acids. Germline CDR1 and CDR2: SGHNT and YYREEE (reference sequence). V lost 1 base and J 0 bases, leaving 12 bases between the germline ends. The CDR3 bases are TGTGCCAGCAGCTTGACGGTGCTGAAGAGCACAGATACGCAGTATTTT. This codes for CASSLTVLKSTDTQYF.

The chain has TRBV6-1 and TRBJ2-1, with 9 bases identical to TRBD1. CDR1 and CDR2 (germline): MNHNS, SASEGT. Germline trimming cut 6 bases from V and 7 bases from J; bases unmatched to any gene: 13. CDR3 size: 16 residues. The CDR3 DNA follows: TGTGCCAGCAGAACCCCGACAGGGGGTTTGGTAAATGAGCAGTTCTTC. Protein product: CASRTPTGGLVNEQFF.

This clonotype was detected only a few times. A much larger clonotype is one base distant, so this may be a read error. The V and J genes are TRBV20-1 and TRBJ2-2; TRBD2 might be the D (7 bases). The CDR3 has 16 residues. V was cut by 0 bases and J by 6 bases, with 17 bases left in between. CDR1 and CDR2 (germline): DFQATT, SNEGSKA (reference sequence). For the CDR3, the DNA is TGCAGTGCTAGAGATTGGCGGGGGCGCGGCTCCGGGGAGCTGTTTTTT. This codes for CSARDWRGRGSGELFF.

The V call is TRBV29-1, the J call TRBJ1-1, with TRBD1 as a possible D gene (5 bases). Trimming stripped 7 bases from V and 11 bases from J, with 23 bases between. Germline CDR1 and CDR2: SQVTM and ANQGSEA. The CDR3 sequence is 13 residues long. Here the CDR3 reads CSGDFRHPVGAFF. The CDR3, as DNA: TGCAGCGGGGACTTTCGGCACCCCGTAGGGGCTTTCTTT.

The gene calls are TRBV19 and TRBJ2-7, with unresolved D. Trimming took 5 bases from V and 1 from J, leaving 9 bases between them. Germline assignment: CDR1 LNHDA and CDR2 SQIVND (reference sequence). The CDR3 is made up of 13 amino acids. The CDR3 is CASSSRPSYEQYF. CDR3 nucleotide sequence: TGTGCCAGTAGTTCGCGACCATCCTACGAGCAGTACTTC.

This clonotype has ten or more counts. This chain links TRBV11-2 with TRBJ1-4; D possibly corresponds to TRBD1 (5 bases). Trimming removed 5 bases at V and 6 bases at J, with 19 bases between. This CDR3 region has 16 residues. The germline V gene has CDR1 SGHAT and CDR2 FQNNGV. CDR3 DNA: TGTGCCAGCAGCCTAGTCCCAAGAGGACAAGATGAAAAACTGTTTTTT. Translation gives CASSLVPRGQDEKLFF. Full variable domain (missing parts from reference TRBV11-2 and TRBJ1-4): EAGVAQSPRYKIIEKRQSVAFWCNPISGHATLYWYQQILGQGPKLLIQFQNNGVVDDSQLPKDRFSAERLKGVDSTLKIQPAKLEDSAVYLCASSLVPRGQDEKLFFGSGTQLSVL.

With respect to this clonotype: A much more abundant neighbour one base away suggests this may be a read error. V gene TRBV6-1 combines with J gene TRBJ2-3; TRBD1 agrees at 10 bases. CDR1 and CDR2 from the germline V gene are MNHNS and SASEGT. The V gene end was trimmed by 6 bases and the J gene end by 6 bases; junction bases not matched to a gene: 9. The CDR3 runs to 15 residues. The CDR3 DNA sequence: TGTGCCAGCAGCTCCCCGACAGGGGGCAGCGATACGCAGTATTTT. Amino acid sequence: CASSSPTGGSDTQYF.

This clonotype has a handful of counts. The chain couples TRBV6-1 to TRBJ1-4, with unresolved D. The CDR3 runs to 14 residues. The germline CDR1 and CDR2 sequences are MNHNS and SASEGT. Trimming took 7 bases from V and 5 from J, leaving 14 bases between them. CDR3 loop: CASTMRSLNEKLFF. The DNA for the CDR3 is TGTGCCAGCACTATGAGGAGCTTGAATGAAAAACTGTTTTTT.